A selection of T cell receptor beta chains follows, all from one sample in a study of T cell responses to AZD1222 COVID-19 vaccine. Using immunoSEQ multiplex PCR, the repertoire was profiled, and TCRdb retains in-frame clones only, with some absent. Of roughly 180,000 clones in the sample, roughly 93% are singletons; the top ten hold around 1%. Source: peripheral blood, taken 28 days after the second dose of the MenACWY control vaccine. The receptors shown here come from an adult who received the MenACWY meningococcal vaccine as a control. The CDR3 runs from the conserved cysteine through the conserved F or W. The order of the fields is V gene, J gene, clone size, D gene, CDR3 DNA, CDR3 protein. D genes are given only for firm matches. The size entry is marked missing in some rows and otherwise reads once, few, many or a size class.

V gene: TRBV19; J gene: TRBJ2-2; clone size: few; D gene: .; CDR3 DNA: TGTGCCAGTAGCAATCCGAACACCGGGGAGCTGTTTTTT; CDR3 protein: CASSNPNTGELFF
V gene: TRBV29-1; J gene: TRBJ2-1; clone size: .; D gene: TRBD1; CDR3 DNA: TGCAGCGCTGAGAGACAGGGAAGTAATGAGCAGTTCTTC; CDR3 protein: CSAERQGSNEQFF
V gene: TRBV3-1/TRBV3-2; J gene: TRBJ1-5; clone size: .; D gene: .; CDR3 DNA: TGTGCCAGCAGCCACGGTAGCAATCAGCCCCAGCATTTT; CDR3 protein: CASSHGSNQPQHF
V gene: TRBV2; J gene: TRBJ2-1; clone size: .; D gene: TRBD1; CDR3 DNA: TGTGCCAGCAGCCGGGACAGGGTCTCCTACAATGAGCAGTTCTTC; CDR3 protein: CASSRDRVSYNEQFF
V gene: TRBV5-1; J gene: TRBJ1-5; clone size: .; D gene: .; CDR3 DNA: TGCGCCAGCAGCTTTGGCGCCAGCAATCAGCCCCAGCATTTT; CDR3 protein: CASSFGASNQPQHF
V gene: TRBV6-5; J gene: TRBJ2-7; clone size: few; D gene: .; CDR3 DNA: TGTGCCAGCTGGTTCGCCTACGAGCAGTACTTC; CDR3 protein: CASWFAYEQYF
V gene: TRBV28; J gene: TRBJ2-7; clone size: .; D gene: .; CDR3 DNA: TGTGCCAGCAGTTTGGCGCGTGTGGAGCAGTACTTC; CDR3 protein: CASSLARVEQYF
V gene: TRBV5-4; J gene: TRBJ2-1; clone size: .; D gene: TRBD2; CDR3 DNA: TGTGCCAGCAGCTTGGCCTTTGAAACTAGCGGGGGTGGTGAGCAGTTCTTC; CDR3 protein: CASSLAFETSGGGEQFF
V gene: TRBV7-7; J gene: TRBJ2-3; clone size: .; D gene: TRBD2; CDR3 DNA: TGTGCCAGCAGCTCCGGACTAGCTATAGATACGCAGTATTTT; CDR3 protein: CASSSGLAIDTQYF
V gene: TRBV5-1; J gene: TRBJ1-2; clone size: once; D gene: TRBD1; CDR3 DNA: TGCGCCAGCGGACAGGGAAATAACTATGGCTACACCTTC; CDR3 protein: CASGQGNNYGYTF
V gene: TRBV27; J gene: TRBJ1-2; clone size: .; D gene: .; CDR3 DNA: TGTGTCAGCAGTTGGGGATTGTGGGGTGAGGGCTACACCTTC; CDR3 protein: CVSSWGLWGEGYTF
V gene: TRBV6-5; J gene: TRBJ2-2; clone size: once; D gene: .; CDR3 DNA: TGTGCCAGCAGTTACTCTCGGGACATTAACACCGGGGAGCTGTTTTTT; CDR3 protein: CASSYSRDINTGELFF
V gene: TRBV3-1/TRBV3-2; J gene: TRBJ2-5; clone size: .; D gene: .; CDR3 DNA: TGTGCCAGCAGCCAAGATGGGGGAGCGGTCCAAGAGACCCAGTACTTC; CDR3 protein: CASSQDGGAVQETQYF
V gene: TRBV29-1; J gene: TRBJ1-5; clone size: .; D gene: TRBD1; CDR3 DNA: TGCAGCGTAGGGACAGGGACCAATCAGCCCCAGCATTTT; CDR3 protein: CSVGTGTNQPQHF
V gene: TRBV10-3; J gene: TRBJ1-4; clone size: .; D gene: .; CDR3 DNA: TGTGCCATCAGTGAGTCTCAGGGTACGGGTGAAAAACTGTTTTTT; CDR3 protein: CAISESQGTGEKLFF
V gene: TRBV9; J gene: TRBJ2-3; clone size: .; D gene: .; CDR3 DNA: TGTGCCAGCAGCGTAGGTTTTAGCCCTAACACAGATACGCAGTATTTT; CDR3 protein: CASSVGFSPNTDTQYF
V gene: TRBV4-1; J gene: TRBJ2-5; clone size: .; D gene: .; CDR3 DNA: TGCGCCAGCAGCCAAGAGGAACAGCCCCAAGAGACCCAGTACTTC; CDR3 protein: CASSQEEQPQETQYF
V gene: TRBV12-3/TRBV12-4; J gene: TRBJ2-5; clone size: .; D gene: .; CDR3 DNA: TGTGCCAGCAGTTTAGAGAATTGGGAGACCCAGTACTTC; CDR3 protein: CASSLENWETQYF
V gene: TRBV30; J gene: TRBJ2-2; clone size: .; D gene: TRBD2; CDR3 DNA: TGTGCCTGGAGGTTGCGGGGGGGCCAGTACACCGGGGAGCTGTTTTTT; CDR3 protein: CAWRLRGGQYTGELFF
V gene: TRBV5-6; J gene: TRBJ1-2; clone size: .; D gene: .; CDR3 DNA: TGTGCCAGCAGCTTACAGGGTTCCCGCTATGGCTACACCTTC; CDR3 protein: CASSLQGSRYGYTF
V gene: TRBV7-2; J gene: TRBJ2-1; clone size: .; D gene: .; CDR3 DNA: TGTGCCAGCAGTCAAACCCTAGCCGCCAATGAGCAGTTCTTC; CDR3 protein: CASSQTLAANEQFF
V gene: TRBV5-1; J gene: TRBJ1-2; clone size: .; D gene: .; CDR3 DNA: TGCGCCAGCAGCTTGGTCCCAGCCAACTATGGCTACACCTTC; CDR3 protein: CASSLVPANYGYTF
V gene: TRBV19; J gene: TRBJ1-2; clone size: .; D gene: TRBD1; CDR3 DNA: TGTGCCACCGCTGGACAGGGGGCATACGGCTACACCTTC; CDR3 protein: CATAGQGAYGYTF
V gene: TRBV28; J gene: TRBJ1-1; clone size: .; D gene: TRBD1; CDR3 DNA: TGTGCCAGCACGACAGGGTTTGGGACTGAAGCTTTCTTT; CDR3 protein: CASTTGFGTEAFF
V gene: TRBV6-5; J gene: TRBJ2-7; clone size: .; D gene: .; CDR3 DNA: TGTGCCAGCAGTTACAAGGCCAGCTCCTACGAGCAGTACTTC; CDR3 protein: CASSYKASSYEQYF